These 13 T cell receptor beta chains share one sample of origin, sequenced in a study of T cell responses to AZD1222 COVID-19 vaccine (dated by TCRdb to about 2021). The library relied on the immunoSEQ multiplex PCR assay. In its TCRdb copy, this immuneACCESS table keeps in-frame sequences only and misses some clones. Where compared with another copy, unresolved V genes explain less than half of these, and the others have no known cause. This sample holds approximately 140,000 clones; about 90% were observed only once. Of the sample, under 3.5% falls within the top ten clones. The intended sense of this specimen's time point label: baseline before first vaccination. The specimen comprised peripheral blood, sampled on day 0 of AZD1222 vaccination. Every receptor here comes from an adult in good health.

The chain's CDR3 is CASSIRETNTIYF. CDR3 nucleotides: TGTGCCAGCAGCATCCGGGAAACAAACACCATATATTTT. The J gene is TRBJ1-3, the V gene TRBV6-2 or TRBV6-3; no firm D call. The CDR3 covers 13 residues. CDR1 and CDR2 from the germline V gene are MNHEY and SVGEGT. Trimming stripped 6 bases from V and 6 bases from J, with 12 bases between.

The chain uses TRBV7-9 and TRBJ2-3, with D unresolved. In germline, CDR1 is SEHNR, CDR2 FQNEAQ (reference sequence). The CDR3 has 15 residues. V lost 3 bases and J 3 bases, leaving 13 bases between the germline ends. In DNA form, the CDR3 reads TGTGCCAGCAGCTTGGCGTCAGCATCAACAGATACGCAGTATTTT. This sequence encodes CASSLASASTDTQYF.

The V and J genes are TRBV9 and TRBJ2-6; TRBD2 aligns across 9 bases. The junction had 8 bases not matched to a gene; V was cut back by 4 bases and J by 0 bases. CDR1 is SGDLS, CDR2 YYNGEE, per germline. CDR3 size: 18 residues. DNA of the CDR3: TGTGCCAGCAGCCGCAGCGGGGGGACTGACTCTGGGGCCAACGTCCTGACTTTC. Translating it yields CASSRSGGTDSGANVLTF.

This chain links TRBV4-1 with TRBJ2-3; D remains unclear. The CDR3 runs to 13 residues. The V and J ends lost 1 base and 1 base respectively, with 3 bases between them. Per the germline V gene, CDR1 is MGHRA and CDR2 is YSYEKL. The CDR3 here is CASSQVGTDTQYF. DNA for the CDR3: TGCGCCAGCAGCCAAGTTGGCACAGATACGCAGTATTTT.

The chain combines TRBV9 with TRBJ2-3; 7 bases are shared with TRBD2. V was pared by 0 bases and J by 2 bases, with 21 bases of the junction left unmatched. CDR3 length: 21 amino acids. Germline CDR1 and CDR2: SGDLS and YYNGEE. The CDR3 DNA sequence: TGTGCCAGCAGCGTAGAAGCGAGAGGGAGGACTAGTCCCCACCTCACAGATACGCAGTATTTT. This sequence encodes CASSVEARGRTSPHLTDTQYF.

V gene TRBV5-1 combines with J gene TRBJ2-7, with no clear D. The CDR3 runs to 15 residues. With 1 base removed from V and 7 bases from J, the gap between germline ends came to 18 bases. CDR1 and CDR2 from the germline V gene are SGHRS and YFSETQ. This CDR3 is CASSLWGYQSEEQYF. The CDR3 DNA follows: TGCGCCAGCAGCTTGTGGGGTTACCAATCGGAGGAGCAGTACTTC.

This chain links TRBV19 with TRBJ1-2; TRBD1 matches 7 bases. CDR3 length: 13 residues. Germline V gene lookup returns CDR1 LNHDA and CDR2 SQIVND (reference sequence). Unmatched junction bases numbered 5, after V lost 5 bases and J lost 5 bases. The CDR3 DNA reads TGTGCCAGTAGTTTGACAGGGCTATATGGCTACACCTTC. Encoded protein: CASSLTGLYGYTF.

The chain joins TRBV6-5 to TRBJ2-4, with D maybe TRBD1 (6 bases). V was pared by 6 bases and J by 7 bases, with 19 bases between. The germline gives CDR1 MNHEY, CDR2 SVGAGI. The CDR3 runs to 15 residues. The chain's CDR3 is CASSHTGSPGNIQYF. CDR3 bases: TGTGCCAGCAGCCACACAGGGAGCCCTGGGAACATTCAGTACTTC.

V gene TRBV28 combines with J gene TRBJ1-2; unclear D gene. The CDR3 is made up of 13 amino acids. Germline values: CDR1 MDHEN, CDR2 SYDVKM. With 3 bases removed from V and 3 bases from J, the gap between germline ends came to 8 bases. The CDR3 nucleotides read TGTGCCAGCAGTTTTAACCCCTACTATGGCTACACCTTC. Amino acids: CASSFNPYYGYTF.

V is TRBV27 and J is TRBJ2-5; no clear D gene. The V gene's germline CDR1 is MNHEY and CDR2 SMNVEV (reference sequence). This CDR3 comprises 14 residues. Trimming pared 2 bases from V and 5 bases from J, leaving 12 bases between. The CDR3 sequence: CASSLGLSRETQYF. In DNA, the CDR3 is TGTGCCAGCAGTTTAGGGTTGAGTAGGGAGACCCAGTACTTC.

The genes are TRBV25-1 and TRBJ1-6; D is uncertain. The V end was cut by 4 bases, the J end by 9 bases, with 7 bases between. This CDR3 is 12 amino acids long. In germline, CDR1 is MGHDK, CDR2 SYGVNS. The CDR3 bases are TGTGCCAGCAGTGCCGTAGGTTCACCCCTCCACTTT. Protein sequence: CASSAVGSPLHF. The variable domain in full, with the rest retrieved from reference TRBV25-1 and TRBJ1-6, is EADIYQTPRYLVIGTGKKITLECSQTMGHDKMYWYQQDPGMELHLIHYSYGVNSTEKGDLSSESTVSRIRTEHFPLTLESARPSHTSQYLCASSAVGSPLHFGNGTRLTVT.

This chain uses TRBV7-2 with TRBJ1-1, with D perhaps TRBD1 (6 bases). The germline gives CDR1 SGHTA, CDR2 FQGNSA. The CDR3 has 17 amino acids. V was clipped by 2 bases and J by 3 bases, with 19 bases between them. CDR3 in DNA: TGTGCCAGCAGCTTAATAGTGACGGGCAGGGGATACACTGAAGCTTTCTTT. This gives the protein CASSLIVTGRGYTEAFF.

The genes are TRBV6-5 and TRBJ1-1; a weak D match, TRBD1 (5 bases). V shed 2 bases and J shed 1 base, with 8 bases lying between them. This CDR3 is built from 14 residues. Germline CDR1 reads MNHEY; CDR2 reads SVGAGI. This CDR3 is CASSYLRGNTEAFF. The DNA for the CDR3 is TGTGCCAGCAGTTACCTTAGGGGGAACACTGAAGCTTTCTTT.